Each of the 22 T cell receptor beta chains below was sequenced from the same sample in a study of shared clonotypes between healthy human individuals. Here immunoSEQ multiplex PCR was the method, and the copy in TCRdb shows in-frame clones only, minus some. Seen here are some 1.1 million clones, 70% to 80% observed once, and the top ten hold 0.89%. Sequencing used memory CD4+ T cells from PBMCs. Noted subset: CD45RA-negative fraction. Source of these receptors: a young man in good health. Some clones in this sample may be carry-over from other donors' samples.

This chain joins TRBV11-2 and TRBJ2-7; 9 positions match TRBD2. Germline CDR1 and CDR2: SGHAT and FQNNGV. This CDR3 is built from 13 residues. J was trimmed by 6 bases and V by 2 bases; bases with no gene match: 2. The CDR3: CASSLLAGVEQYF. DNA for the CDR3: TGTGCCAGCAGCTTATTAGCGGGAGTCGAGCAGTACTTC.

The chain uses TRBV4-2 and TRBJ2-6; 9 nucleotides line up with TRBD2. The junction had 6 bases not matched to a gene; V was cut back by 2 bases and J by 4 bases. The germline CDR1 and CDR2 sequences are LGHNA and YNFKEQ. The CDR3 runs to 17 residues. CDR3 loop: CASSQTGLASGANVLTF. CDR3 DNA: TGTGCCAGCAGCCAAACGGGACTAGCTTCAGGGGCCAACGTCCTGACTTTC.

This clone was seen more than once but under ten times. This chain links TRBV7-2 with TRBJ2-7; 7 bases line up with TRBD1. Unmatched junction bases numbered 2, after V lost 0 bases and J lost 0 bases. The germline V gene has CDR1 SGHTA and CDR2 FQGNSA. The length of the CDR3 is 15 residues. The CDR3 region is CASSLAGTVSYEQYF. CDR3 nucleotide sequence: TGTGCCAGCAGCTTAGCAGGGACAGTCTCCTACGAGCAGTACTTC.

The chain recombines TRBV18 with TRBJ1-1; TRBD1 aligns across 7 bases. V trimming: 3 bases; J trimming: 5 bases; junction bases outside the gene matches: 3. The CDR3 is made up of 13 amino acids. Germline CDR1 reads KGHSH; CDR2 reads LQKENI. CDR3 nucleotide sequence: TGTGCCAGCTCACCCGAACAGGGGACTGAAGCTTTCTTT. This codes for CASSPEQGTEAFF. Combining the CDR3 with reference TRBV18 and TRBJ1-1 gives the whole variable domain NAGVMQNPRHLVRRRGQEARLRCSPMKGHSHVYWYRQLPEEGLKFMVYLQKENIIDESGMPKERFSAEFPKEGPSILRIQQVVRGDSAAYFCASSPEQGTEAFFGQGTRLTVV.

This sequence joins TRBV11-1 and TRBJ2-1; perhaps TRBD1 as D (5 bases). V was trimmed by 1 base and J by 3 bases, leaving 10 bases between them. CDR3 length: 15 residues. Germline-derived CDR1 and CDR2 are SGHAT and FQDESV (reference sequence). The CDR3 protein is CASSLVRGSYNEQFF. The CDR3 DNA reads as TGTGCCAGCAGCTTAGTAAGGGGAAGCTACAATGAGCAGTTCTTC.

The chain recombines TRBV2 with TRBJ2-1, with 13 bases identical to TRBD2. Germline CDR1 reads SNHLY; CDR2 reads FYNNEI. The CDR3 contains 15 residues. Germline trimming cut 6 bases from V and 8 bases from J; bases unmatched to any gene: 7. CDR3 nucleotides: TGTGCCAGCAGACCCGGGACTAGCGGGATCTATGAGCAGTTCTTC. It is translated as CASRPGTSGIYEQFF.

V usage is TRBV28 and J usage is TRBJ1-5, with TRBD1 matching over 8 bases. The CDR3 extends over 15 amino acids. With 7 bases clipped from V and 6 bases from J, the junction kept 11 bases outside the gene matches. Germline CDR1 and CDR2: MDHEN and SYDVKM. CDR3 loop: CASTPSTGAGQPQHF. The CDR3 DNA reads TGTGCCAGCACCCCTTCGACAGGGGCGGGTCAGCCCCAGCATTTT. Looking up the rest from reference TRBV28 and TRBJ1-5 gives the full variable domain: DVKVTQSSRYLVKRTGEKVFLECVQDMDHENMFWYRQDPGLGLRLIYFSYDVKMKEKGDIPEGYSVSREKKERFSLILESASTNQTSMYLCASTPSTGAGQPQHFGDGTRLSIL.

The chain is built from TRBV10-3 and TRBJ2-7, with D possibly being TRBD2 (5 bases). The length of the CDR3 is 14 residues. Germline CDR1 and CDR2: ENHRY and SYGVKD. Trimming cost V 8 bases and J 3 bases, with 17 bases left between them. CDR3: CAISPLGVGYEQYF. In DNA form, the CDR3 reads TGTGCCATCTCCCCCCTCGGGGTTGGCTACGAGCAGTACTTC.

This clone has just a few counts. CDR3 coding DNA: TGCGCCAGCAGCCTGGGACGACCCAATCAAGAGACCCAGTACTTC. Protein sequence: CASSLGRPNQETQYF. The chain recombines TRBV5-1 with TRBJ2-5; D tentatively reads TRBD1 or TRBD2 (5 bases each). Trimming shortened V by 4 bases and J by 2 bases, and 15 bases separated the two germline ends. The CDR3 is made up of 15 amino acids. Germline loops: CDR1 SGHRS, CDR2 YFSETQ.

In DNA, the CDR3 is TGTGCCAGCAGTACCCCGCAGGATTCAGATACGCAGTATTTT. Protein: CASSTPQDSDTQYF. The chain links TRBV6-6 to TRBJ2-3; D is undetermined. The V end was cut by 5 bases, the J end by 4 bases, with 13 bases between. The CDR3 loop spans 14 amino acids. From germline, CDR1 is MNHNY and CDR2 SVGAGI (reference sequence).

This clone showed up many times. The chain has TRBV28 and TRBJ2-7, with TRBD2 matching 7 bases. The CDR3 sequence is 12 residues long. In germline, CDR1 is MDHEN, CDR2 SYDVKM. Trimming cost V 6 bases and J 5 bases; bases outside gene matches: 4. This CDR3 reads CASSGRFHEQYF. CDR3 coding DNA: TGTGCCAGCAGCGGGAGGTTCCACGAGCAGTACTTC. The variable domain in full, completed from reference TRBV28 and TRBJ2-7, reads DVKVTQSSRYLVKRTGEKVFLECVQDMDHENMFWYRQDPGLGLRLIYFSYDVKMKEKGDIPEGYSVSREKKERFSLILESASTNQTSMYLCASSGRFHEQYFGPGTRLTVT.

This chain uses TRBV27 with TRBJ2-3; TRBD1 is a possible D gene (5 bases). V lost 0 bases to trimming and J lost 4 bases, with 11 bases between them. This CDR3 is built from 15 residues. Germline values: CDR1 MNHEY, CDR2 SMNVEV (reference sequence). This CDR3 is CASSLSLVRADTQYF. CDR3 DNA: TGTGCCAGCAGTTTATCTTTAGTCAGGGCAGATACGCAGTATTTT.

This clone has at least ten counts. The V and J genes are TRBV7-3 and TRBJ2-5, with TRBD2 matching 9 bases. Germline V gene lookup returns CDR1 SGHTA and CDR2 FQGTGA. The CDR3 runs 13 residues. The V segment lost 8 bases and the J segment 1 base; nucleotides outside the gene matches: 2. The CDR3 spells CASASGAQETQYF. The DNA for the CDR3 is TGTGCCAGCGCTAGCGGGGCCCAAGAGACCCAGTACTTC.

This clone was picked up one time. The rearrangement links TRBV4-1 to TRBJ2-3; D gene ambiguous. The CDR3 has 15 amino acids. Germline-derived CDR1 and CDR2 are MGHRA and YSYEKL. The V end was cut by 4 bases, the J end by 2 bases, with 13 bases between. CDR3 DNA sequence: TGCGCCAGCAGCCGAAGTTCTGGTTTCACAGATACGCAGTATTTT. This translates into CASSRSSGFTDTQYF.

This clone has a single count. The J gene is TRBJ2-5, the V gene TRBV5-8; D is undetermined. V gave up 0 bases and J gave up 4 bases, with 7 bases separating them. The CDR3 contains 13 residues. CDR1 and CDR2 (germline): SGHTS, YDEGEE. CDR3 sequence (DNA): TGTGCCAGCAGCTTGGCGGATACAGAGACCCAGTACTTC. As protein: CASSLADTETQYF. The full variable domain, with the rest looked up from reference TRBV5-8 and TRBJ2-5, is EAGVTQSPTHLIKTRGQQATLRCSPISGHTSVYWYQQALGLGLQFLLWYDEGEERNRGNFPPRFSGRQFPNYSSELNVNALELEDSALYLCASSLADTETQYFGPGTRLLVL.

This clone was seen a few times. The chain has TRBV6-5 and TRBJ2-1; 8 positions match TRBD1. The junction had 11 bases not matched to a gene; V was cut back by 4 bases and J by 9 bases. In germline, CDR1 is MNHEY, CDR2 SVGAGI. The CDR3 consists of 15 residues. The CDR3 bases are TGTGCCAGCAGTTTCAACCAGGGGGCGCTGGGTGAGCAGTTCTTC. It yields the protein CASSFNQGALGEQFF.

This rearrangement joins TRBV10-3 to TRBJ2-3, with 12 bases aligning to TRBD1. With V trimmed by 4 bases and J by 5 bases, 1 base remained unmatched. From germline, CDR1 is ENHRY and CDR2 SYGVKD. This CDR3 is built from 14 residues. CDR3 protein: CAISGDRGQDTQYF. The CDR3 DNA reads TGTGCCATCAGTGGGGACAGGGGGCAAGATACGCAGTATTTT.

This rearrangement joins TRBV19 to TRBJ1-5; 8 bases are shared with TRBD1. The germline CDR1 and CDR2 sequences are LNHDA and SQIVND (reference sequence). Trimming removed 6 bases from V and 0 bases from J; junction bases left unmatched: 4. The CDR3 runs to 15 residues. CDR3 nucleotide sequence: TGTGCCAGTAGGGGACAGGCATATAGCAATCAGCCCCAGCATTTT. Encoded protein: CASRGQAYSNQPQHF.

The chain recombines TRBV2 with TRBJ2-7; 10 bases fit TRBD1. The CDR3 is 15 residues long. Germline assignment: CDR1 SNHLY and CDR2 FYNNEI. Trimming took 4 bases from V and 2 from J; bases not matched to a gene: 5. CDR3 DNA sequence: TGTGCCAGCAGTGTTGGACAGGGGGTGACCTACGAGCAGTACTTC. Its protein is CASSVGQGVTYEQYF.

This chain links TRBV28 with TRBJ1-1; D call uncertain. CDR3 length: 13 residues. The V gene's germline CDR1 is MDHEN and CDR2 SYDVKM. Trimming removed 7 bases from V and 5 bases from J, with 14 bases in between. CDR3 residues: CASTPDGRTEAFF. The CDR3 nucleotides are TGTGCCAGCACTCCTGACGGGAGAACTGAAGCTTTCTTT.

V and J are TRBV5-1 and TRBJ2-1, with TRBD1 as a possible D gene (5 bases). V was clipped by 7 bases and J by 7 bases, with 21 bases between them. CDR3 length: 15 amino acids. Per germline, CDR1 SGHRS and CDR2 YFSETQ. For the CDR3, the DNA is TGCGCCAGCGCAGGGAACAATCGACGGGTGAATGAGCAGTTCTTC. Translating it yields CASAGNNRRVNEQFF.

V and J are TRBV7-3 and TRBJ2-2, with 9 positions matching TRBD2. Trimming at V came to 1 base and at J to 6 bases, leaving 6 bases not matched to a gene. CDR1 SGHTA and CDR2 FQGTGA come from the germline V gene. This CDR3 comprises 16 residues. The CDR3 bases are TGTGCCAGCAGCTTAAAGGGGCTAGCGGGGCCCGGGGAGCTGTTTTTT. Protein: CASSLKGLAGPGELFF.